The 23 T cell receptor beta chains in this list originate from one sample, sequenced in a study of T cells after yellow fever vaccination. TCRdb recomputed calls from the 5' RACE reads with MiXCR, one row per CDR3 protein. The repertoire holds around 250,000 distinct CDR3 sequences, with about 7.1% as singletons. The specimen comprised CD4+ T cells sorted from PBMCs, sampled 15 days after the yellow fever booster vaccination. The receptors originated from a man younger than 45 who received the YFV17D yellow fever vaccine.

The V gene is TRBV7-8, the J gene TRBJ2-5, with 8 bases fitting TRBD2. The CDR3 has 16 amino acids. Trimming at V came to 6 bases and at J to 1 base, leaving 10 bases not matched to a gene. In germline, CDR1 is SGHVS, CDR2 FQNEAQ. As DNA, the CDR3 is TGTGCCAGCAGACCCGCTTGGAGCGGGAGCCAAGAGACCCAGTACTTC. Protein: CASRPAWSGSQETQYF.

The chain couples TRBV30 to TRBJ1-1, with no clear D. Deletions cut 0 bases from V and 5 bases from J, with 10 bases between. Per the germline V gene, CDR1 is GTSNPN and CDR2 is SVGIG (reference sequence). This CDR3 region has 13 residues. This CDR3 is CAWSVNGWTEAFF. The CDR3 DNA reads as TGTGCCTGGAGTGTAAACGGTTGGACTGAAGCTTTCTTT.

This clonotype was seen a handful of times. The chain combines TRBV4-3 with TRBJ2-1; TRBD2 agrees at 9 bases. This CDR3 is 17 amino acids long. CDR1 is LGHNA and CDR2 is YSLEER in the germline V gene. J gave up 5 bases and V 0 bases, and 8 bases lay outside the gene matches. The CDR3 is CASSQDWGAGGHNEQFF. CDR3 DNA: TGCGCCAGCAGCCAAGATTGGGGAGCGGGAGGACACAATGAGCAGTTCTTC.

This clonotype was seen ten or more times. The CDR3 loop is CASSLNRGGYNEQFF. The CDR3 DNA sequence: TGTGCCAGCAGCTTAAACCGGGGGGGTTACAATGAGCAGTTCTTC. The chain is built from TRBV7-2 and TRBJ2-1, with 8 positions matching TRBD2. V was clipped by 2 bases and J by 4 bases; unmatched bases: 4. The CDR3 runs to 15 residues. Germline assignment: CDR1 SGHTA and CDR2 FQGNSA. Full variable domain (remainder filled in from reference TRBV7-2 and TRBJ2-1): GAGVSQSPSNKVTEKGKDVELRCDPISGHTALYWYRQSLGQGLEFLIYFQGNSAPDKSGLPSDRFSAERTGGSVSTLTIQRTQQEDSAVYLCASSLNRGGYNEQFFGPGTRLTVL.

In the case of this clonotype: Germline and junction disagree at one end, which may indicate a read error. The rearrangement joins TRBV20-1 to TRBJ2-2, with TRBD2 matching 7 bases. This CDR3 has 16 residues. CDR1 and CDR2 from the germline V gene are DFQATT and SNEGSKA (reference sequence). The CDR3 region has the DNA TGCTGTGCTAGAGATAAGACGGGAGGATGGACCGGGGAGCTGTTTTTT. This encodes CCARDKTGGWTGELFF.

The gene calls are TRBV5-1 and TRBJ2-2; D not certain. V lost 0 bases to trimming and J lost 3 bases, with 6 bases between them. Germline CDR1 reads SGHRS; CDR2 reads YFSETQ. The CDR3 has 14 amino acids. CDR3 in amino acids: CASSLDGYTGELFF. Here the CDR3 DNA reads TGCGCCAGCAGCTTGGATGGATACACCGGGGAGCTGTTTTTT.

This clonotype was counted at least ten times. The chain employs TRBV20-1 and TRBJ1-1; 7 nucleotides match TRBD1. V gave up 6 bases and J gave up 5 bases; unmatched junction bases: 6. This CDR3 comprises 12 residues. The germline gives CDR1 DFQATT, CDR2 SNEGSKA (reference sequence). The chain's CDR3 is CSATRGLTEAFF. CDR3 coding DNA: TGCAGTGCGACAAGGGGGCTGACTGAAGCTTTCTTT.

The chain uses TRBV19 and TRBJ1-4; tentatively, D is TRBD1 (5 bases). V lost 5 bases to trimming and J lost 4 bases, with 14 bases between them. Germline CDR1 LNHDA, CDR2 SQIVND (reference sequence). The CDR3 loop spans 15 amino acids. The CDR3 coding sequence is TGTGCCAGTAGTCCCGGACAATCGCGTAATGAAAAACTGTTTTTT. Protein product: CASSPGQSRNEKLFF.

This clonotype occurred many times. The chain has TRBV12-3 or TRBV12-4 and TRBJ2-3; D could derive from TRBD1 or TRBD2 (6 bases each). V was shortened by 4 bases and J by 0 bases, with 17 bases between the two germline ends. The CDR3 totals 17 residues. The CDR3 DNA is TGTGCCAGCAGTTCCACCCATACGGGGGCTAGCACAGATACGCAGTATTTT. Its translation: CASSSTHTGASTDTQYF.

V usage is TRBV5-1 and J usage is TRBJ2-7; the D gene could be TRBD1 or TRBD2 (7 bases each). CDR1 SGHRS and CDR2 YFSETQ come from the germline V gene. The V end was cut by 3 bases, the J end by 1 base, with 14 bases between. The CDR3 is 15 amino acids. The CDR3 nucleotides read TGCGCCAGCAGCTCTTCAGGGGGGGGATCCTACGAGCAGTACTTC. Translating it yields CASSSSGGGSYEQYF.

The J gene is TRBJ1-5, the V gene TRBV2; no definite D call. CDR3 size: 12 residues. Trimming shortened V by 9 bases and J by 7 bases, and 13 bases separated the two germline ends. Per germline, CDR1 SNHLY and CDR2 FYNNEI. CDR3 in amino acids: CARGVGKQPQHF. Here the CDR3 DNA reads TGTGCCAGAGGTGTAGGAAAACAGCCCCAGCATTTT.

This clonotype was recorded a few times. The chain links TRBV3-1 to TRBJ2-3; no clear D gene. This CDR3 region has 14 residues. V lost 0 bases, J lost 1 base, and 5 bases lay in between. Germline V gene lookup returns CDR1 LGHDT and CDR2 YNNKEL (reference sequence). The CDR3 sequence: CASSQDGRTDTQYF. CDR3 sequence (DNA): TGTGCCAGCAGCCAAGACGGACGCACAGATACGCAGTATTTT.

This clonotype has only a few counts. This rearrangement joins TRBV12-3 or TRBV12-4 to TRBJ2-4, with D unclear. This CDR3 comprises 14 residues. The ends were cut back, 4 bases at V and 8 bases at J, with 15 bases in the middle. CDR3 amino acids: CASSSTDNGHIQYF. CDR3 in DNA: TGTGCCAGCAGTTCCACAGACAACGGGCACATTCAGTACTTC.

There are many counts of this clonotype. V is TRBV7-7 and J is TRBJ2-3, with TRBD1 identical over 7 bases. Germline CDR1 SSHAT, CDR2 FNYEAQ (reference sequence). The length of the CDR3 is 14 residues. Germline trimming cut 5 bases from V and 3 bases from J; bases unmatched to any gene: 5. The CDR3 nucleotides read TGTGCCAGCAGCCCGGACAGGATGACAGATACGCAGTATTTT. Translation: CASSPDRMTDTQYF.

Only a few counts were recorded for this clonotype. This chain links TRBV7-8 with TRBJ2-7; TRBD1 matches 12 bases. Germline CDR1 is SGHVS and CDR2 is FQNEAQ. Trimming removed 5 bases from V and 7 bases from J; junction bases left unmatched: 12. The CDR3 spans 16 residues. The CDR3 sequence: CASSPEPGQGAGEQYF. The CDR3 DNA reads as TGTGCCAGCAGCCCCGAGCCGGGACAGGGGGCCGGGGAGCAGTACTTC. The whole variable domain, filled in from reference TRBV7-8 and TRBJ2-7, reads GAGVSQSPRYKVAKRGQDVALRCDPISGHVSLFWYQQALGQGPEFLTYFQNEAQLDKSGLPSDRFFAERPEGSVSTLKIQRTQQEDSAVYLCASSPEPGQGAGEQYFGPGTRLTVT.

In nucleotides, the CDR3 is TGTGCCAGCAGCCTGACTAGCTGGCGAGATACGCAGTATTTT. This codes for CASSLTSWRDTQYF. V is TRBV7-2 and J is TRBJ2-3; 7 bases match TRBD2. Losses at the gene ends were 5 bases for V and 5 bases for J; bases not matched to a gene: 7. The germline CDR1 and CDR2 sequences are SGHTA and FQGNSA. The CDR3 totals 14 residues.

This clonotype was counted only a few times. The chain carries TRBV11-2 and TRBJ2-3, with 8 bases identical to TRBD1. The CDR3 totals 18 residues. CDR1 and CDR2 from the germline V gene are SGHAT and FQNNGV. The V and J ends lost 4 bases and 3 bases, in that order; junction bases with no gene match: 15. The CDR3 bases are TGTGCCAGCAGCTCTCCATTCCGGACAGGGTTGAGAACAGATACGCAGTATTTT. Residues: CASSSPFRTGLRTDTQYF.

This clonotype was counted ten times or more. The chain recombines TRBV14 with TRBJ2-6; D remains ambiguous. Germline V lookup: CDR1 SGHDN, CDR2 FVKESK. V gave up 4 bases and J gave up 3 bases, with 13 bases separating them. This CDR3 has 16 amino acids. The CDR3 nucleotides read TGTGCCAGCAGCCGATACCCCCAGGTTGGGGCCAACGTCCTGACTTTC. It is translated as CASSRYPQVGANVLTF.

In its sample, this clonotype was seen a few times. The chain combines TRBV10-3 with TRBJ2-7; D uncertain. Germline CDR1 reads ENHRY; CDR2 reads SYGVKD. V was trimmed by 1 base and J by 1 base, leaving 11 bases between them. The CDR3 consists of 15 residues. The CDR3 here is CAISELAVGSYEQYF. CDR3 in DNA: TGTGCCATCAGTGAGTTGGCGGTCGGATCCTACGAGCAGTACTTC.

V is TRBV6-2 or TRBV6-3 and J is TRBJ2-7; 12 bases align to TRBD2. Germline loops: CDR1 MNHEY, CDR2 SVGEGT. This CDR3 is built from 15 residues. V lost 2 bases to trimming and J lost 8 bases; unmatched junction nucleotides: 7. This CDR3 is CASSYMRTSGIQQYF. In nucleotides, the CDR3 is TGTGCCAGCAGTTACATGAGGACTAGCGGGATCCAGCAGTACTTC.

This clonotype turned up a few times. J is TRBJ1-4 and V is TRBV5-1; the D is unclear. The germline CDR1 and CDR2 sequences are SGHRS and YFSETQ. Trimming cost V 5 bases and J 7 bases, with 18 bases left between them. The CDR3 is 15 residues long. The CDR3 coding sequence is TGCGCCAGCAGTCCACTGGCGGGTCTCGGTGAAAAACTGTTTTTT. Translated: CASSPLAGLGEKLFF.

This clonotype was observed a handful of times. In DNA form, the CDR3 reads TGTGCCAGCAGACACTACTCTGGGGCCAACGTCCTGACTTTC. Translated: CASRHYSGANVLTF. The chain recombines TRBV6-2 or TRBV6-3 with TRBJ2-6; no clear D gene. V gave up 6 bases and J gave up 0 bases, with 6 bases separating them. The CDR3 is made up of 14 amino acids. Germline values: CDR1 MNHEY, CDR2 SVGEGT.

The V gene is TRBV20-1, the J gene TRBJ2-3; D might be TRBD2 (6 bases). The V gene's germline CDR1 is DFQATT and CDR2 SNEGSKA (reference sequence). V shed 5 bases and J shed 0 bases, with 12 bases lying between them. The length of the CDR3 is 14 residues. The CDR3 loop reads CSAPRSGSTDTQYF. DNA for the CDR3: TGCAGTGCTCCAAGAAGCGGGAGCACAGATACGCAGTATTTT.